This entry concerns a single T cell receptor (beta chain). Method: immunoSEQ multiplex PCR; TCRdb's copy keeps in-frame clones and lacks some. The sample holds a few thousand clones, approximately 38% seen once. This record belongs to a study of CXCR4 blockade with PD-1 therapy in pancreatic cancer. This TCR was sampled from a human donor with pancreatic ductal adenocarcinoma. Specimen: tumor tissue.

Here the CDR3 DNA reads TGTGCCAGCTCACCGACAGGGGTCACAGATACGCAGTATTTT. Translation: CASSPTGVTDTQYF. The chain couples TRBV18 to TRBJ2-3; TRBD1 aligns across 8 bases. This CDR3 has 14 amino acids. The V gene's germline CDR1 is KGHSH and CDR2 LQKENI. Trimming at V came to 3 bases and at J to 2 bases, leaving 1 base not matched to a gene.